The 5 T cell receptor beta chains below all came from one sample that was sequenced in a study of blood T cell repertoires in COVID-19. Only in-frame clones appear in the TCRdb table, and some are missing; sequencing was by immunoSEQ multiplex PCR. The repertoire holds over 50,000 clones, 86% seen once, with 12% in the top ten. The specimen was peripheral blood. These receptors originate from a man between 65 and 85 years old with active COVID-19.

J is TRBJ2-5 and V is TRBV19, with 7 bases aligning to TRBD2. In germline, CDR1 is LNHDA, CDR2 SQIVND (reference sequence). V lost 6 bases to trimming and J lost 4 bases; unmatched junction nucleotides: 5. This CDR3 is 13 amino acids long. CDR3 nucleotides: TGTGCCAGTAGCCCACTAGCGTCAGAGACCCAGTACTTC. As protein: CASSPLASETQYF.

The gene calls are TRBV5-4 and TRBJ1-6; possibly TRBD1 for D (6 bases). Between the trimmed V and J ends, which lost 4 bases and 7 bases, there was a span of 9 bases. The CDR3 totals 13 residues. Germline CDR1 reads SGHNT; CDR2 reads YYREEE (reference sequence). The CDR3 spells CASSRDTNSPLHF. The CDR3 coding sequence is TGTGCCAGCAGCCGGGACACAAATTCACCCCTCCACTTT.

In this sample, this clone turned up once. The V gene is TRBV11-3, the J gene TRBJ2-7; 11 nucleotides match TRBD1. The CDR3 length is 14 residues. The germline V gene encodes CDR1 SGHNT and CDR2 YENEEA. V lost 5 bases and J lost 5; bases outside the gene matches: 5. The CDR3 loop reads CASSPDRGRDEQYF. The CDR3 nucleotides read TGTGCCAGCAGCCCGGACAGGGGGCGGGACGAGCAGTACTTC. The complete variable domain, with remaining parts taken from reference TRBV11-3 and TRBJ2-7, reads EAGVVQSPRYKIIEKKQPVAFWCNPISGHNTLYWYLQNLGQGPELLIRYENEEAVDDSQLPKDRFSAERLKGVDSTLKIQPAELGDSAVYLCASSPDRGRDEQYFGPGTRLTVT.

The rearrangement joins TRBV18 to TRBJ2-3, with D maybe TRBD2 (6 bases). V gave up 2 bases and J gave up 3 bases, with 18 bases separating them. The CDR3 spans 17 residues. Per germline, CDR1 KGHSH and CDR2 LQKENI. CDR3 sequence (DNA): TGTGCCAGCTCACCAAACGTCCCGGTCGGGGGAACAGATACGCAGTATTTT. This encodes CASSPNVPVGGTDTQYF.

The chain uses TRBV10-3 and TRBJ1-1, with D possibly TRBD1 on 6 matching bases. CDR1 is ENHRY and CDR2 is SYGVKD in the germline V gene. This CDR3 is 15 amino acids long. V was shortened by 0 bases and J by 3 bases, with 11 bases between the two germline ends. In DNA form, the CDR3 reads TGTGCCATCAGTGAGTCCCAGGGGTCTGACACTGAAGCTTTCTTT. Translated, it gives CAISESQGSDTEAFF.